This entry concerns a single T cell receptor beta chain. The data derive from a study of blood T cell repertoires in COVID-19. Background on the study: Samples of COVID-19 (acute and convalescent) were obtained from the United States, Italy and Spain.

Trimming shortened V by 0 bases and J by 7 bases, and 12 bases separated the two germline ends. CDR1 is MNHEY and CDR2 is SVGAGI in the germline V gene. The CDR3 is 15 residues long. Sequencing was performed with immunoSEQ multiplex PCR; in TCRdb, only in-frame clones are kept and a portion is missing. Here the sample spans 200,000 to 250,000 clones, 86% being singletons. The specimen was PBMCs or T cells enriched from blood (not recorded which). The chain is built from TRBV6-5 and TRBJ1-4, with D uncertain. The clonotype comes from a woman aged 45-60 years who had recovered from COVID-19. CDR3 residues: CASSYSSDRGEKLFF. The CDR3 nucleotides read TGTGCCAGCAGTTACTCCTCAGACCGGGGTGAAAAACTGTTTTTT.